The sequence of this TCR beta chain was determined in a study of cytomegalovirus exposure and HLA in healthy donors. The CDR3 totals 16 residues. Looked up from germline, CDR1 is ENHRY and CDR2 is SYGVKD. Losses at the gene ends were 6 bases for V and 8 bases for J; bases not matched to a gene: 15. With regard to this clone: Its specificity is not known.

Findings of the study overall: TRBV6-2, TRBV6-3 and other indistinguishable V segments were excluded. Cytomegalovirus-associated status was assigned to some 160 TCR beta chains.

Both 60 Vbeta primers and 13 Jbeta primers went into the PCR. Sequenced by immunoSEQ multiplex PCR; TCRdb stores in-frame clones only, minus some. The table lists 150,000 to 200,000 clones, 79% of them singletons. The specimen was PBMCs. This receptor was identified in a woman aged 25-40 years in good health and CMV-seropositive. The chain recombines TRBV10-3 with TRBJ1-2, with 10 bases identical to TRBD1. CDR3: CAIRRDRGSPVRGYTF. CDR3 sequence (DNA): TGTGCCATCAGGAGGGACAGGGGAAGTCCGGTGAGGGGCTACACCTTC.